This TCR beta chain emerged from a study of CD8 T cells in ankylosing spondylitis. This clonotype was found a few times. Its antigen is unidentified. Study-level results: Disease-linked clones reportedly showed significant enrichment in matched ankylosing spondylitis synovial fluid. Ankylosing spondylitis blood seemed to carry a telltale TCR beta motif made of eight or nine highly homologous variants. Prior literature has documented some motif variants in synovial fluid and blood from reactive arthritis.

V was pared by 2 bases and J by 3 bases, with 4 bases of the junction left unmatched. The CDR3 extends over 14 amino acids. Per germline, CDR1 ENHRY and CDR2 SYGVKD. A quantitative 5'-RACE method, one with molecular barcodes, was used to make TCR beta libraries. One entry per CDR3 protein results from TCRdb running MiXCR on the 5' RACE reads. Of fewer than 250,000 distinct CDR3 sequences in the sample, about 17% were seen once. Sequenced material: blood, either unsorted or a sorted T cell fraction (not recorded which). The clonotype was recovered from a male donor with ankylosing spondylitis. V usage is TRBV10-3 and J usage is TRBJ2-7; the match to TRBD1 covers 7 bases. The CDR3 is CAISEEGGIYEQYF. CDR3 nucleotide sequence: TGTGCCATCAGTGAGGAAGGGGGCATCTACGAGCAGTACTTC.